Listed here are 24 T cell receptor beta chains from one sample, sequenced in a study of T cell responses to AZD1222 COVID-19 vaccine. Libraries were prepared by immunoSEQ multiplex PCR; TCRdb keeps only in-frame clonotypes and omits some of them. Altogether 100,000 to 120,000 clones are present, about 87% being singletons, with the ten largest covering about 1.6%. Here the sequenced sample was peripheral blood, taken on day 0 of AZD1222 vaccination. These receptors were taken from an adult in good health.

CDR3 in amino acids: CASSLWTADEKLFF. In DNA, the CDR3 is TGTGCCAGCAGCCTCTGGACGGCGGATGAAAAACTGTTTTTT. This chain joins TRBV5-4 and TRBJ1-4; D gene ambiguous. V gave up 4 bases and J gave up 6 bases, with 13 bases separating them. The CDR3 consists of 14 residues. Looked up from germline, CDR1 is SGHNT and CDR2 is YYREEE (reference sequence).

V usage is TRBV6-1 and J usage is TRBJ2-7; 9 positions agree with TRBD2. Germline V gene data show CDR1 as MNHNS and CDR2 as SASEGT. The CDR3 runs 14 residues. After removal of 3 bases from V and 4 bases from J, the junction contained 4 bases not matched to a gene. The CDR3: CASSDGSGSYEQYF. DNA of the CDR3: TGTGCCAGCAGTGATGGTAGCGGGAGTTACGAGCAGTACTTC.

This clone appeared a single time. The chain has TRBV7-9 and TRBJ1-3; possible D gene TRBD1, 6 bases. Germline V gene data show CDR1 as SEHNR and CDR2 as FQNEAQ (reference sequence). The CDR3 runs 15 residues. V was trimmed by 4 bases and J by 4 bases, leaving 14 bases between them. CDR3 region: CASSYLQGVGNTIYF. In nucleotides, the CDR3 is TGTGCCAGCAGCTACCTACAGGGAGTAGGAAACACCATATATTTT.

The chain employs TRBV4-2 and TRBJ1-5; D not certain. V lost 1 base and J lost 7, with 8 bases in between. The germline gives CDR1 LGHNA, CDR2 YNFKEQ. CDR3 length equals 13 residues. The CDR3 here is CASSQVMTQPQHF. CDR3 coding DNA: TGTGCCAGCAGCCAAGTTATGACCCAGCCCCAGCATTTT.

The chain couples TRBV11-2 to TRBJ2-6; the D is unclear. V lost 1 base and J 7 bases, leaving 8 bases between the germline ends. Germline V lookup: CDR1 SGHAT, CDR2 FQNNGV. CDR3 length: 14 residues. In DNA, the CDR3 is TGTGCCAGCAGCTTAGTCCTAGGAGCCAACGTCCTGACTTTC. This codes for CASSLVLGANVLTF. Variable domain in full (rest from reference TRBV11-2 and TRBJ2-6): EAGVAQSPRYKIIEKRQSVAFWCNPISGHATLYWYQQILGQGPKLLIQFQNNGVVDDSQLPKDRFSAERLKGVDSTLKIQPAKLEDSAVYLCASSLVLGANVLTFGAGSRLTVL.

The V gene is TRBV12-3 or TRBV12-4, the J gene TRBJ1-2; D unclear. The CDR3 is 12 amino acids. The V and J ends lost 1 base and 8 bases respectively, with 8 bases between them. The CDR3 DNA reads TGTGCCAGCAGTTTAGGGGTACGCGGCTACACCTTC. It translates to CASSLGVRGYTF.

This chain connects TRBV5-1 to TRBJ1-4, with no clear D. The CDR3 extends over 13 amino acids. Germline V gene data show CDR1 as SGHRS and CDR2 as YFSETQ. With 2 bases removed from V and 8 bases from J, the gap between germline ends came to 10 bases. The CDR3 protein is CASSLTGGEKLFF. The CDR3 region has the DNA TGCGCCAGCAGCTTAACGGGTGGCGAAAAACTGTTTTTT.

Turning to this clone: The junction departs from germline at one end; a sequencing error may be responsible. The CDR3 region is CARRRRLRDRVPDTQYF. The CDR3 DNA reads TGTGCCCGCAGACGACGACTCCGGGACAGGGTTCCAGATACGCAGTATTTT. This chain joins TRBV5-8 and TRBJ2-3, with TRBD1 matching over 9 bases. CDR3 length: 17 amino acids. Germline V gives CDR1 SGHTS, CDR2 YDEGEE.

The V and J genes are TRBV2 and TRBJ1-1, with D possibly being TRBD1 (5 bases). This CDR3 contains 13 residues. V lost 7 bases to trimming and J lost 6 bases, with 15 bases between them. Germline V CDR1 and CDR2: SNHLY, FYNNEI. CDR3 nucleotides: TGTGCCAGCAAGCCGTTTCAGGGTTCTGAAGCTTTCTTT. Encoded protein: CASKPFQGSEAFF.

The rearrangement links TRBV2 to TRBJ1-2; D uncertain. The ends were cut back, 5 bases at V and 4 bases at J, with 17 bases in the middle. Germline values: CDR1 SNHLY, CDR2 FYNNEI. The CDR3 runs 15 residues. The CDR3 loop is CASSPTRLRGYGYTF. The CDR3 nucleotides read TGTGCCAGCAGTCCTACAAGGCTGAGAGGCTATGGCTACACCTTC.

This chain joins TRBV7-9 and TRBJ2-7; no clear D gene. V was trimmed by 5 bases and J by 3 bases, leaving 8 bases between them. The CDR3 has 12 amino acids. Germline V gene data show CDR1 as SEHNR and CDR2 as FQNEAQ (reference sequence). CDR3 in DNA: TGTGCCAGCAGCGTTACGATCTACGAGCAGTACTTC. This encodes CASSVTIYEQYF.

This clone was recorded only once. The V and J genes are TRBV11-2 and TRBJ1-2; the D is unclear. This CDR3 has 14 amino acids. CDR1 and CDR2 from the germline V gene are SGHAT and FQNNGV. Trimming took off 3 bases at V and 5 bases at J, with 13 bases between the two ends. CDR3 DNA sequence: TGTGCCAGCAGCTTCGCGAGGACGGGATATGGCTACACCTTC. It encodes CASSFARTGYGYTF.

This rearrangement joins TRBV5-5 to TRBJ1-5; tentatively, D is TRBD1 (5 bases). Germline V lookup: CDR1 SGHKS, CDR2 YYEKEE (reference sequence). The CDR3 loop spans 18 amino acids. V was trimmed by 1 base and J by 2 bases, leaving 19 bases between them. CDR3 in amino acids: CASSLRAGPRTGNQPQHF. The DNA for the CDR3 is TGTGCCAGCAGCTTGAGGGCAGGGCCGCGGACGGGCAATCAGCCCCAGCATTTT.

The count of this clone is one. The V call is TRBV14, the J call TRBJ2-7; D unclear. The CDR3 has 13 amino acids. V shed 0 bases and J shed 2 bases, with 5 bases lying between them. Germline-derived CDR1 and CDR2 are SGHDN and FVKESK. CDR3 nucleotides: TGTGCCAGCAGCCAAGACAGCCCCTACGAGCAGTACTTC. Translation: CASSQDSPYEQYF.

This clone has only a few counts. The genes are TRBV18 and TRBJ1-1; D remains ambiguous. The V and J ends lost 4 bases and 4 bases respectively, with 10 bases between them. The CDR3 extends over 13 amino acids. Looked up from germline, CDR1 is KGHSH and CDR2 is LQKENI. The CDR3 reads CASSLGPGTEAFF. In DNA form, the CDR3 reads TGTGCCAGCTCACTAGGACCTGGCACTGAAGCTTTCTTT.

The rearrangement joins TRBV5-1 to TRBJ2-3; D is undetermined. CDR3 size: 15 residues. Trimming shortened V by 0 bases and J by 0 bases, and 8 bases separated the two germline ends. Germline CDR1 is SGHRS and CDR2 is YFSETQ. CDR3 bases: TGCGCCAGCAGCTTGGCCAGCGCTAGCACAGATACGCAGTATTTT. Protein product: CASSLASASTDTQYF.

V is TRBV6-5 and J is TRBJ2-7; no definite D call. Deletions cut 6 bases from V and 2 bases from J, with 11 bases between. Germline values: CDR1 MNHEY, CDR2 SVGAGI. The CDR3 has 13 amino acids. CDR3 residues: CASSQREPYEQYF. CDR3 DNA: TGTGCCAGCAGCCAAAGAGAACCCTACGAGCAGTACTTC.

This clone was detected a few times. The chain couples TRBV5-1 to TRBJ2-3, with D possibly matching TRBD2 (5 bases). Germline values: CDR1 SGHRS, CDR2 YFSETQ. The V end lost 1 base, the J end lost 2 bases, and 11 bases lay between the germline ends. The CDR3 runs to 15 residues. This chain's CDR3 is CASSLSSRVTDTQYF. The CDR3 DNA follows: TGCGCCAGCAGCTTGTCCTCGCGGGTCACAGATACGCAGTATTTT.

The chain employs TRBV25-1 and TRBJ1-1; D possibly corresponds to TRBD1 (6 bases). The germline CDR1 and CDR2 sequences are MGHDK and SYGVNS. The CDR3 length is 13 residues. V lost 7 bases to trimming and J lost 5 bases, with 14 bases between them. CDR3 sequence reads: CASTRGSVTEAFF. In DNA form, the CDR3 reads TGTGCCAGCACGAGGGGGTCGGTAACTGAAGCTTTCTTT. Using reference TRBV25-1 and TRBJ1-1 for the parts outside the CDR3, the full variable domain is EADIYQTPRYLVIGTGKKITLECSQTMGHDKMYWYQQDPGMELHLIHYSYGVNSTEKGDLSSESTVSRIRTEHFPLTLESARPSHTSQYLCASTRGSVTEAFFGQGTRLTVV.

The chain couples TRBV3-1 (or the pseudogene TRBV3-2) to TRBJ2-5; D unresolved. Trimming removed 6 bases from V and 5 bases from J, with 10 bases in between. The CDR3 is made up of 12 amino acids. The germline gives CDR1 LGHDT, CDR2 YNNKEL (reference sequence). In DNA, the CDR3 is TGTGCCAGCAGTCGCCTCTGGGAGACCCAGTACTTC. This codes for CASSRLWETQYF.

This rearrangement joins TRBV9 to TRBJ1-1; possibly TRBD1 for D (6 bases). From germline, CDR1 is SGDLS and CDR2 YYNGEE. V was shortened by 4 bases and J by 4 bases, with 17 bases between the two germline ends. This CDR3 comprises 15 residues. For the CDR3, the DNA is TGTGCCAGCAGCCCAAGATGGGGGGCTGGCACTGAAGCTTTCTTT. Protein product: CASSPRWGAGTEAFF.

V and J are TRBV6-5 and TRBJ2-1, with TRBD1 matching 8 bases. V dropped 5 bases and J dropped 0; count of bases not matched to a gene: 3. The CDR3 totals 15 residues. Germline V gives CDR1 MNHEY, CDR2 SVGAGI. Written as DNA, the CDR3 is TGTGCCAGCAGTCACAGGGGGAGCTCCTACAATGAGCAGTTCTTC. It translates to CASSHRGSSYNEQFF.

This chain uses TRBV6-4 with TRBJ2-1; 11 nucleotides match TRBD1. The V and J ends lost 5 bases and 6 bases, in that order; junction bases with no gene match: 9. The CDR3 totals 16 residues. Germline lookup yields CDR1 MRHNA and CDR2 SNTAGT. CDR3 DNA: TGTGCCAGCAGTCCGCGGACAGGGGGCTTGGGCAATGAGCAGTTCTTC. Amino acid sequence: CASSPRTGGLGNEQFF.

V usage is TRBV19 and J usage is TRBJ1-4; D uncertain. The CDR3 loop spans 13 amino acids. Looked up from germline, CDR1 is LNHDA and CDR2 is SQIVND (reference sequence). Trimming removed 7 bases from V and 8 bases from J, with 14 bases in between. CDR3 residues: CASTGAAREKLFF. Written as DNA, the CDR3 is TGTGCCAGTACTGGAGCGGCACGCGAAAAACTGTTTTTT.